What follows are 21 T cell receptor beta chains derived from one specimen sequenced in a study of T cells in Graves' hyperthyroidism and ophthalmopathy. Researchers took RNA transcripts and amplified the TCR beta CDR3 regions from them. A set of HTBI primers served as the primers for a first-round RT-PCR of the TCR CDR3. TCRdb redid the calling of the multiplex PCR reads with MiXCR, one entry per CDR3 protein. Here the sample spans fewer than 650,000 distinct CDR3 sequences, 14% being singletons. The sample taken for sequencing was blood. Receptors were obtained from a woman in her late teens or twenties with Graves' ophthalmopathy.

This clonotype was recorded at least ten times. The chain recombines TRBV28 with TRBJ2-6, with a tentative D call TRBD2 (6 bases). Trimming removed 3 bases at V and 0 bases at J, with 12 bases between. The V gene's germline CDR1 is MDHEN and CDR2 SYDVKM. The CDR3 totals 17 residues. The chain's CDR3 is CASSLLRTISGANVLTF. The CDR3 nucleotides read TGTGCCAGCAGTTTGCTACGGACTATCTCTGGGGCCAACGTCCTGACTTTC.

This clonotype appeared a few times. The chain recombines TRBV27 with TRBJ2-2, with 9 bases identical to TRBD2. This CDR3 is built from 13 residues. The germline CDR1 and CDR2 sequences are MNHEY and SMNVEV (reference sequence). The V segment lost 7 bases and the J segment 6 bases; nucleotides outside the gene matches: 3. The CDR3 spells CASMAGGPGELFF. The CDR3 DNA reads TGTGCCAGCATGGCGGGAGGGCCCGGGGAGCTGTTTTTT.

This clonotype appeared many times. The chain links TRBV20-1 to TRBJ2-1, with D possibly being TRBD2 (5 bases). V was cut by 2 bases and J by 14 bases, with 22 bases left in between. The germline CDR1 and CDR2 sequences are DFQATT and SNEGSKA (reference sequence). The CDR3 is 14 amino acids. The CDR3 loop is CSARSTPRGGREFF. CDR3 sequence (DNA): TGCAGTGCTAGATCCACCCCGAGAGGTGGGCGGGAGTTCTTC.

This clonotype was counted a few times. The chain employs TRBV6-2 or TRBV6-3 and TRBJ2-7, with D possibly TRBD2 on 6 matching bases. The ends were cut back, 6 bases at V and 2 bases at J, with 32 bases in the middle. This CDR3 is built from 20 residues. Germline V gene sequence: CDR1 MNHEY, CDR2 SVGEGT. The CDR3 DNA reads TGTGCCAGCAGCCCGAGCCACCCTGGGCCGACTTCTTGGGAGGCCTACGAGCAGTACTTC. Translation gives CASSPSHPGPTSWEAYEQYF.

The rearrangement joins TRBV19 to TRBJ1-5; D is perhaps TRBD1 (6 bases). Germline V gives CDR1 LNHDA, CDR2 SQIVND (reference sequence). CDR3 length equals 18 residues. V gave up 5 bases and J gave up 0 bases, with 20 bases separating them. DNA for the CDR3: TGTGCCAGTAGTGGAGGGGGTGGGTCGGAATATAGCAATCAGCCCCAGCATTTT. It specifies CASSGGGGSEYSNQPQHF.

This clonotype was detected many times. V and J are TRBV6-1 and TRBJ2-7; the match to TRBD2 covers 14 bases. This CDR3 spans 15 amino acids. Germline CDR1 is MNHNS and CDR2 is SASEGT. Trimming at V came to 6 bases and at J to 4 bases, leaving 5 bases not matched to a gene. CDR3 sequence (DNA): TGTGCCAGCAGCCCGACTAGCGGGAGGGCTTACGAGCAGTACTTC. This translates into CASSPTSGRAYEQYF.

Many counts were recorded for this clonotype. The chain recombines TRBV30 with TRBJ2-1; 9 bases are shared with TRBD1. CDR3 length: 12 residues. Germline CDR1 reads GTSNPN; CDR2 reads SVGIG (reference sequence). The V and J ends lost 5 bases and 8 bases, in that order; junction bases with no gene match: 4. CDR3 in amino acids: CAWDRGEDEQFF. For the CDR3, the DNA is TGTGCCTGGGACAGGGGGGAGGATGAGCAGTTCTTC.

The CDR3 sequence is CASSSGAGVTYEQYF. DNA for the CDR3: TGTGCCAGCAGCTCAGGCGCGGGAGTCACCTACGAGCAGTACTTC. The chain employs TRBV11-2 and TRBJ2-7, with 7 bases identical to TRBD2. Germline V lookup: CDR1 SGHAT, CDR2 FQNNGV. CDR3 size: 15 residues. V shed 4 bases and J 2 bases; nucleotides not matched to a gene: 8.

About this clonotype: This may be a read error: a much more frequent sequence differs by one nucleotide. J is TRBJ2-1 and V is TRBV5-1; D might be TRBD1 or TRBD2, each matching 6 bases. The CDR3 length is 16 residues. The germline gives CDR1 SGHRS, CDR2 YFSETQ. Written as DNA, the CDR3 is TGCGCCAGCAGCTTGGCGGGGGCTTTGCAACTCAATGAGCGGTTCTTC. It codes for CASSLAGALQLNERFF.

With regard to this clonotype: One base away lies a much larger clone, so this may be a sequencing read error. The rearrangement uses TRBV7-2 and TRBJ2-1; D call uncertain. Trimming stripped 2 bases from V and 8 bases from J, with 16 bases between. CDR3 length: 15 amino acids. CDR1 is SGHTA, CDR2 FQGNSA, per germline. The CDR3 DNA is TGTGCCAGCAGCTTAAGGCCTTTTGAGGCCCATGAGCAGTTCTTC. Translation: CASSLRPFEAHEQFF.

The V gene is TRBV14, the J gene TRBJ2-1, with 13 bases matching TRBD2. CDR3 length: 21 residues. With V trimmed by 4 bases and J by 0 bases, 15 bases remained unmatched. The germline V gene has CDR1 SGHDN and CDR2 FVKESK. The CDR3 coding sequence is TGTGCCAGCAGCCGACATCGGACTAGCGGGAGTCCCCTAAGCTCCTACAATGAGCAGTTCTTC. Translated, it gives CASSRHRTSGSPLSSYNEQFF.

The chain is built from TRBV7-2 and TRBJ1-4; 7 bases are shared with TRBD1. The CDR3 is made up of 16 amino acids. Germline V gene data show CDR1 as SGHTA and CDR2 as FQGNSA. V lost 5 bases to trimming and J lost 8 bases; unmatched junction nucleotides: 14. The CDR3 DNA is TGTGCCAGCAGCCCCACCATGCGACAGGGCGGGGAAAAACTGTTTTTT. Protein: CASSPTMRQGGEKLFF.

The table lists this clonotype with many counts. The DNA for the CDR3 is TGTGCCAGCAGCTTCAGGCCGGGACAACCTACAGGCGATGAGCAGTTCTTC. Protein sequence: CASSFRPGQPTGDEQFF. This rearrangement joins TRBV7-8 to TRBJ2-1; D may be TRBD1 (6 bases). The V and J ends lost 3 bases and 8 bases respectively, with 23 bases between them. The CDR3 runs to 17 residues. CDR1 is SGHVS and CDR2 is FQNEAQ in the germline V gene.

This clonotype was seen a few times. As DNA, the CDR3 is TGCAGCGCCGAGGGACAGTTCTCTGGGGCCAACGTCCTGACTTTC. It encodes CSAEGQFSGANVLTF. This chain joins TRBV29-1 and TRBJ2-6; TRBD1 matches 7 bases. The CDR3 has 15 residues. With 7 bases clipped from V and 0 bases from J, the junction kept 6 bases outside the gene matches. Germline V CDR1 and CDR2: SQVTM, ANQGSEA.

This clonotype was counted many times. V usage is TRBV12-3 or TRBV12-4 and J usage is TRBJ1-1; D gene ambiguous. The length of the CDR3 is 15 residues. V gave up 7 bases and J gave up 2 bases, with 17 bases separating them. The CDR3 DNA sequence: TGTGCCAGCACCTTGAGAAGAACACCCAACACTGAAGCTTTCTTT. Translating gives CASTLRRTPNTEAFF.

This clonotype has a count of ten or more. The chain carries TRBV9 and TRBJ2-3; 8 bases match TRBD1. With V trimmed by 4 bases and J by 8 bases, 9 bases remained unmatched. CDR1 and CDR2 from the germline V gene are SGDLS and YYNGEE. The CDR3 runs to 14 residues. The CDR3 spells CASSRQGADVTQYF. In DNA, the CDR3 is TGTGCCAGCAGCAGGCAGGGGGCGGACGTTACGCAGTATTTT.

The chain combines TRBV24-1 with TRBJ2-1; 8 bases align to TRBD1. Germline V gene sequence: CDR1 KGHDR, CDR2 SFDVKD. Trimming at V came to 0 bases and at J to 3 bases, leaving 15 bases not matched to a gene. There are 20 residues in the CDR3. The CDR3: CATSDLNTGTGQMSYNEQFF. The CDR3 nucleotides read TGTGCCACCAGTGATTTGAATACCGGGACAGGTCAAATGAGCTACAATGAGCAGTTCTTC.

A few counts support this clonotype. This chain joins TRBV18 and TRBJ2-7; a possible D gene is TRBD1 (6 bases). The CDR3 totals 14 residues. Germline CDR1 reads KGHSH; CDR2 reads LQKENI. Trimming removed 2 bases from V and 2 bases from J, with 10 bases in between. The CDR3 DNA follows: TGTGCCAGCTCACCAATGGACAGAGCCTACGAGCAGTACTTC. Translating it yields CASSPMDRAYEQYF.

The table lists this clonotype with many counts. The chain has TRBV6-2 or TRBV6-3 and TRBJ1-1, with a tentative D call TRBD1 (6 bases). Trimming removed 5 bases at V and 3 bases at J, with 34 bases between. CDR3 length equals 21 residues. Looked up from germline, CDR1 is MNHEY and CDR2 is SVGEGT. CDR3 amino acids: CASSPTPQDRREQGGDTEAFF. The CDR3 nucleotides read TGTGCCAGCAGTCCTACGCCTCAAGACCGGCGAGAACAGGGAGGCGACACTGAAGCTTTCTTT.

This clonotype was seen repeatedly, ten times or more. The chain is built from TRBV6-1 and TRBJ1-1, with D possibly TRBD1 on 6 matching bases. The CDR3 contains 15 residues. Germline CDR1 reads MNHNS; CDR2 reads SASEGT. V dropped 6 bases and J dropped 2 bases, with 16 bases sitting between them. The CDR3 DNA sequence: TGTGCCAGCAGGGAAATCCCGGGGGGCAACACTGAAGCTTTCTTT. Protein sequence: CASREIPGGNTEAFF.

This clonotype was picked up many times. This chain connects TRBV12-3 or TRBV12-4 to TRBJ2-7; possible D gene TRBD2, 5 bases. This CDR3 spans 13 amino acids. Trimming stripped 5 bases from V and 3 bases from J, with 11 bases between. The CDR3 region is CASSPLGSYEQYF. Here the CDR3 DNA reads TGTGCCAGCAGTCCTCTAGGGAGCTACGAGCAGTACTTC.